The present entry profiles one T cell receptor beta chain with its context. TCRdb re-called the RT-PCR reads through MiXCR, storing one row per CDR3 protein. The repertoire holds 150,000 to 250,000 distinct CDR3 sequences, more than 35% seen once, with around 35% in the top ten. From germline, CDR1 is SGHTA and CDR2 FQGTGA. Trimming shortened V by 6 bases and J by 6 bases, and 14 bases separated the two germline ends. This CDR3 is 13 amino acids long. This sample is drawn from a study of patients and donors after allogeneic stem cell transplantation. This sequence originates from a human donor who was either an allogeneic HSCT recipient or a stem cell or donor lymphocyte infusion donor (not recorded which). It is not recorded whose cells these are; they may come from a transplant donor. The V call is TRBV7-3, the J call TRBJ1-1, with no clear D. The sequenced material came from blood, either unsorted or a sorted T cell fraction (not recorded which). The CDR3 DNA reads as TGTGCCAGCAGTCCCCCAAACGAAGCTGAAGCTTTCTTT. Amino acids: CASSPPNEAEAFF.